This T cell receptor (beta chain) was identified during a study of OX40 agonist ivuxolimab in advanced cancers. General notes on the study: The costimulatory receptor OX40 (CD134) was targeted by ivuxolimab, a fully human IgG2 agonistic monoclonal antibody. Intravenous ivuxolimab was administered to patients every 2 weeks at six dose levels: 0.01, 0.1, 0.3, 1.5, 3 and 10 mg/kg. Among the approximately 50 dose-escalation patients, about 19 had hepatocellular carcinoma, 15 melanoma, 9 renal cell carcinoma and 9 head and neck cancer. The dose-escalation cohort was around 84% male with a mean age of around 62 years, ranging from roughly 23 to 90. Patients were allowed to have had prior anti-PD-1, anti-PD-L1 or anti-CTLA-4 therapy, and 40% of the dose-escalation patients had been treated with checkpoint inhibitors. Partial responses occurred in three dose-escalation patients, of whom one had hepatocellular carcinoma and two had cutaneous melanoma. Peripheral TCRbeta sequencing aimed to test whether ivuxolimab altered TCR sequence diversity and caused clonal T-cell expansion. The monotherapy dose-escalation portion (N of about 49 patients) of the phase I ivuxolimab trial is reported in the paper.

For CDR1 and CDR2, the germline V gene lists MGHRA and YSYEKL. V is cut by 5 bases and J by 2 bases, and the space between the germline ends is 13 bases. There are 15 amino acids in the CDR3, from cysteine to phenylalanine inclusive. Just CDR3 DNA is preserved here, 45 bases in frame from base 1. The study at large found these results: At doses from 0.1 to 3.0 mg/kg, clonal expansion was seen in both CD4+ and CD8+ blood T cells between baseline and week 6. In the 0.1-3.0 mg/kg groups, partial responders had among the lowest normalized peripheral clonal expansion, particularly in CD8+ T cells. Low levels of normalized T-cell clonal expansion were also shown by some nonresponding patients. On average, CD8+ T cells showed more expanded clones than CD4+ T cells after ivuxolimab. The antigen specificity of the peripheral T cells that underwent clonal expansion was not determined.

Genomic DNA was isolated from the sorted cells so that the TCRbeta CDR3 region could be sequenced. TCRbeta CDR3 regions were sequenced using the immunoSEQ Assay. Held by TCRdb, this immuneACCESS table contains in-frame sequences only and omits some clones. Under half of the omission traces to an unresolved V gene where checked; the cause of the rest is unknown. The sample contains approximately 61,000 clones, more than 85% of them found a single time. The ten top clones hold around 19% of the sample. The trial excluded patients who had a history of autoimmune disease or were on systemic immunosuppression. Peripheral blood for TCR sequencing was collected from all dose cohorts at baseline, on cycle 4 day 1, and on cycle 7 day 1. Samples came from an open-label, multicenter, first-in-human phase I dose-escalation trial of ivuxolimab. Adults with locally advanced or metastatic melanoma, renal cell carcinoma, hepatocellular carcinoma or head and neck squamous cell carcinoma were enrolled in the trial. Before TCR sequencing, CD4+ and CD8+ T cells were separately sorted from peripheral blood.

As to this clone: Its antigen is currently not known. Base qualities are missing; no much larger clone stands one base away.

This chain joins TRBV4-1 to TRBJ1-5, with no confidently assigned D gene. The receptor comes from an adult with an advanced solid tumor such as melanoma, head and neck, liver or kidney cancer. The source was CD4+ or CD8+ T cells sorted from blood, collected in a trial of the OX40 agonist ivuxolimab. The bases read TGCGCCAGCAGCTGGACCGGAGATGGCAATCAGCCCCAGCATTTT. Translated, this is CASSWTGDGNQPQHF.